These T cell receptor beta chains were read from a single sample in a study of blood T cells in healthy people across ages. MiXCR was run by TCRdb on the 5' RACE reads, yielding one entry per CDR3 protein. The sample contains about 830,000 distinct CDR3 sequences, about 59% of which appear only once. The sequenced sample consisted of blood. The receptors derive from a man aged 25 to 40 in good health. The CDR3 runs from the conserved cysteine through the conserved F or W. Fields, in order: V gene, CDR3 protein.

TRBV4-3 CASSWTGVTYEQYF
TRBV27 CASSTGTASNSPLHF
TRBV2 CASNLRETQYF
TRBV28 CASSLHGTGVSYGYTF
TRBV25-1 CASSPRQGSLGPEAFF
TRBV4-3 CASSQDNRGYGYTF
TRBV20-1 CSAAAKETQYF
TRBV7-2 CASSLDLGGRGSPLHF
TRBV7-2 CASSLERRSTIYF
TRBV10-3 CAIKKDMGHYEQYF
TRBV5-6 CASSSRAPYNEQFF
TRBV3-1 CASSQGLASPYEQYF
TRBV6-2/TRBV6-3 CANSLQGRCEQYF
TRBV20-1 CSARDWQKNTEAFF
TRBV7-3 CASSLSLSPRETQYF
TRBV6-5 CASRPGTAYGYTF
TRBV20-1 CSANRDRGYTF
TRBV5-1 CASSRGANEQFF
TRBV14 CASSQDHAKLFF
TRBV5-1 CASSLRTSRYEQYF
TRBV9 CASSGTETYEQYF
TRBV20-1 CSAPDNQYF
TRBV2 CASIDDWGRETQYF
TRBV11-2 CASSLESLEQYF
TRBV29-1 CSVETGVEETQYF
TRBV6-1 CASSEDRGLYEQYF
TRBV2 CASSHARGISYEQYF
TRBV14 CASSQVRGDLLSGANVLTF
TRBV27 CASRRTTGGRGYTF
TRBV6-5 CASKRVQGMGEQYF